One and the same sample provided the 10 T cell receptor beta chains below, sequenced in a study of T cells in Graves' hyperthyroidism and ophthalmopathy. RNA transcripts yielded amplified TCR beta CDR3 regions. During a first-round RT-PCR of the TCR CDR3, the HTBI primer set was used. TCRdb re-derived calls from the multiplex PCR reads in MiXCR, one entry per CDR3 protein. The sample includes some 760,000 distinct CDR3 sequences, 14% of them seen just once. The sequenced sample was blood. The source of these receptors is a woman between 18 and 29 years old with Graves' hyperthyroidism.

In its sample, this clonotype was seen a few times. This chain joins TRBV7-9 and TRBJ2-5, with TRBD1 matching 9 bases. Germline V gene sequence: CDR1 SEHNR, CDR2 FQNEAQ (reference sequence). V dropped 4 bases and J dropped 5; count of bases not matched to a gene: 8. This CDR3 is built from 15 residues. The CDR3 sequence is CASSSQGTGWETQYF. In DNA form, the CDR3 reads TGTGCCAGCAGCTCCCAGGGGACAGGGTGGGAGACCCAGTACTTC.

This clonotype came up a few times. This could be a read error, since a much larger clone is one nucleotide away. This chain connects TRBV7-9 to TRBJ2-7; the D is unclear. Germline CDR1 and CDR2: SEHNR and FQNEAQ (reference sequence). V dropped 8 bases and J dropped 2 bases, with 19 bases sitting between them. The CDR3 runs to 15 residues. The CDR3 spells CASGSPPLGAYEQYF. The DNA of the CDR3 is TGTGCCAGCGGCTCCCCCCCCCTCGGAGCCTACGAGCAGTACTTC. The complete variable domain, with remaining parts taken from reference TRBV7-9 and TRBJ2-7, reads DTGVSQNPRHKITKRGQNVTFRCDPISEHNRLYWYRQTLGQGPEFLTYFQNEAQLEKSRLLSDRFSAERPKGSFSTLEIQRTEQGDSAMYLCASGSPPLGAYEQYFGPGTRLTVT.

The chain has TRBV5-1 and TRBJ2-7; weak D call: TRBD2 (5 bases). Germline V gene lookup returns CDR1 SGHRS and CDR2 YFSETQ. The CDR3 consists of 14 residues. Trimming removed 2 bases from V and 3 bases from J, with 12 bases in between. The CDR3 loop reads CASSLNGGNYEQYF. The CDR3 bases are TGCGCCAGCAGCTTAAACGGAGGCAACTACGAGCAGTACTTC.

The table lists this clonotype with many counts. The CDR3 loop is CASINSGVSGNTIYF. The CDR3 DNA follows: TGTGCCAGCATTAATAGCGGGGTCTCTGGAAACACCATATATTTT. This chain links TRBV11-2 with TRBJ1-3; D ambiguous. The ends were cut back, 7 bases at V and 0 bases at J, with 13 bases in the middle. The germline V gene has CDR1 SGHAT and CDR2 FQNNGV. This CDR3 is built from 15 residues.

V is TRBV20-1 and J is TRBJ1-2; D not certain. CDR1 DFQATT and CDR2 SNEGSKA come from the germline V gene (reference sequence). V was pared by 4 bases and J by 11 bases, with 14 bases between. The CDR3 is 11 amino acids. CDR3 amino acids: CSATVPQGYTF. The CDR3 DNA follows: TGCAGTGCTACTGTCCCCCAAGGGTACACCTTC.

This clonotype was observed many times. V gene TRBV6-1 combines with J gene TRBJ2-7; 7 positions match TRBD1. The J segment lost 4 bases and the V segment lost 1 base, leaving 7 bases of the junction unmatched. CDR1 MNHNS and CDR2 SASEGT come from the germline V gene. The CDR3 runs to 15 residues. The CDR3 spells CASSEENRGRYEQYF. The CDR3 nucleotides read TGTGCCAGCAGTGAAGAGAACAGGGGAAGGTACGAGCAGTACTTC.

The V and J genes are TRBV7-9 and TRBJ2-5; TRBD2 matches 8 bases. J lost 5 bases, V lost 0 bases, and 2 bases had no gene match. The CDR3 has 14 amino acids. Germline CDR1 reads SEHNR; CDR2 reads FQNEAQ (reference sequence). Here the CDR3 DNA reads TGTGCCAGCAGCTTAGCTGGACTAGCCGAGACCCAGTACTTC. Its translation is CASSLAGLAETQYF. The whole variable domain, filled in from reference TRBV7-9 and TRBJ2-5, reads DTGVSQNPRHKITKRGQNVTFRCDPISEHNRLYWYRQTLGQGPEFLTYFQNEAQLEKSRLLSDRFSAERPKGSFSTLEIQRTEQGDSAMYLCASSLAGLAETQYFGPGTRLLVL.

This clonotype was seen many times. This chain joins TRBV20-1 and TRBJ2-3; no definite D call. The CDR3 is 12 residues long. Germline values: CDR1 DFQATT, CDR2 SNEGSKA (reference sequence). V lost 6 bases to trimming and J lost 2 bases, with 9 bases between them. The CDR3 is CSAVKYTDTQYF. For the CDR3, the DNA is TGCAGTGCCGTAAAATACACAGATACGCAGTATTTT.

This clonotype was picked up many times. This chain uses TRBV20-1 with TRBJ1-6; D perhaps matches TRBD1 (5 bases). Looked up from germline, CDR1 is DFQATT and CDR2 is SNEGSKA (reference sequence). The CDR3 spans 13 residues. V shed 7 bases and J shed 2 bases, with 9 bases lying between them. CDR3 coding DNA: TGCAGTGTTAAGGGGACCTATAATTCACCCCTCCACTTT. Amino acid sequence: CSVKGTYNSPLHF.

Note on this clonotype: A much larger clonotype is one base distant, so this may be a read error. The chain recombines TRBV13 with TRBJ2-2; no definite D call. The CDR3 sequence is 13 residues long. Per the germline V gene, CDR1 is PRHDT and CDR2 is FYEKMQ (reference sequence). V lost 5 bases, J lost 6 bases, and 10 bases lay in between. CDR3 residues: CASSPARAGELFF. CDR3 DNA sequence: TGTGCCAGCAGCCCGGCTCGGGCCGGGGAGCTGTTTTTT.